What follows are 9 T cell receptor beta chains derived from one specimen sequenced in a study of blood T cell repertoires in COVID-19. Method: immunoSEQ multiplex PCR; TCRdb's copy keeps in-frame clones and lacks some. Seen here are approximately 490,000 clones, about 85% observed once, and the top ten hold around 8%. Input material: PBMCs or T cells enriched from blood (not recorded which). The source of these receptors is a woman in her sixties who had recovered from COVID-19.

The chain joins TRBV14 to TRBJ2-7; D remains unclear. V was shortened by 2 bases and J by 0 bases, with 8 bases between the two germline ends. CDR1 is SGHDN and CDR2 is FVKESK in the germline V gene. CDR3 length: 14 residues. The CDR3: CASSQWALSYEQYF. In DNA form, the CDR3 reads TGTGCCAGCAGCCAATGGGCACTCTCCTACGAGCAGTACTTC.

Regarding this clone: This sample also contains other DNA sequences that code for the same CDR3. This rearrangement joins TRBV6-5 to TRBJ1-4, with D perhaps matching TRBD1 (5 bases). Trimming took off 5 bases at V and 2 bases at J, with 9 bases between the two ends. The CDR3 has 14 amino acids. Germline assignment: CDR1 MNHEY and CDR2 SVGAGI. The CDR3 region has the DNA TGTGCCAGCAGTAGGGGAGGGACTAATGAAAAACTGTTTTTT. Protein product: CASSRGGTNEKLFF.

This clone was counted only a few times. The gene calls are TRBV11-2 and TRBJ1-6; D uncertain. The germline V and J ends were trimmed by 1 base and 9 bases, with 16 bases remaining between them. CDR3 length: 16 amino acids. CDR1 SGHAT and CDR2 FQNNGV come from the germline V gene. The CDR3 is CASSLVSGGGSSPLHF. The CDR3 nucleotides read TGTGCCAGCAGCTTAGTCTCGGGTGGAGGATCTTCACCCCTCCACTTT.

The chain joins TRBV6-5 to TRBJ1-5; D may be TRBD1 (6 bases). The CDR3 length is 15 residues. Per the germline V gene, CDR1 is MNHEY and CDR2 is SVGAGI. V lost 6 bases to trimming and J lost 9 bases, with 21 bases between them. The CDR3, as DNA: TGTGCCAGCAGCCCCTCGGGGGGGGCCCAAGTGCCCCAGCATTTT. Translated, it gives CASSPSGGAQVPQHF.

The rearrangement uses TRBV2 and TRBJ1-2; weak D call: TRBD1 (5 bases). CDR3 length: 19 residues. Germline assignment: CDR1 SNHLY and CDR2 FYNNEI. Trimming stripped 0 bases from V and 7 bases from J, with 27 bases between. In nucleotides, the CDR3 is TGTGCCAGCAGTGAAGCGCTTTTCGGCCAGGGTTTAGTTCGTGGTGGCTACACCTTC. It yields the protein CASSEALFGQGLVRGGYTF. Filled out from reference TRBV2 and TRBJ1-2, the complete variable domain reads EPEVTQTPSHQVTQMGQEVILRCVPISNHLYFYWYRQILGQKVEFLVSFYNNEISEKSEIFDDQFSVERPDGSNFTLKIRSTKLEDSAMYFCASSEALFGQGLVRGGYTFGSGTRLTVV.

The chain is built from TRBV5-4 and TRBJ2-3, with TRBD1 matching over 7 bases. Unmatched junction bases numbered 10, after V lost 4 bases and J lost 2 bases. The CDR3 consists of 16 residues. The germline CDR1 and CDR2 sequences are SGHNT and YYREEE (reference sequence). CDR3 residues: CASSDNRGTLTDTQYF. Here the CDR3 DNA reads TGTGCCAGCAGCGATAACAGGGGAACCCTCACAGATACGCAGTATTTT.

To note about this clone: Other DNA sequences in this sample translate to the same CDR3. The gene calls are TRBV2 and TRBJ2-5; the D gene is possibly TRBD1 (5 bases). Trimming cost V 1 base and J 2 bases, with 5 bases left between them. The CDR3 has 13 amino acids. The germline gives CDR1 SNHLY, CDR2 FYNNEI. The CDR3 sequence: CASSEGQQETQYF. The CDR3 nucleotides read TGTGCCAGCAGTGAAGGACAGCAAGAGACCCAGTACTTC. The full variable domain, in which reference TRBV2 and TRBJ2-5 provide the parts outside the CDR3, is EPEVTQTPSHQVTQMGQEVILRCVPISNHLYFYWYRQILGQKVEFLVSFYNNEISEKSEIFDDQFSVERPDGSNFTLKIRSTKLEDSAMYFCASSEGQQETQYFGPGTRLLVL.

The rearrangement links TRBV5-1 to TRBJ2-7, with D tentatively TRBD1 (5 bases). The CDR3 spans 12 residues. Germline V CDR1 and CDR2: SGHRS, YFSETQ. V lost 5 bases and J 3 bases, leaving 9 bases between the germline ends. In nucleotides, the CDR3 is TGCGCCAGCAGGGGGCTGAACTACGAGCAGTACGTC. The encoded protein is CASRGLNYEQYV.

The chain employs TRBV30 and TRBJ1-2; no definite D call. V was shortened by 0 bases and J by 1 base, with 15 bases between the two germline ends. There are 16 residues in the CDR3. Per germline, CDR1 GTSNPN and CDR2 SVGIG (reference sequence). CDR3 in DNA: TGTGCCTGGAGTGTACGGAGGGCAGAGGTTAACTATGGCTACACCTTC. Translating it yields CAWSVRRAEVNYGYTF.